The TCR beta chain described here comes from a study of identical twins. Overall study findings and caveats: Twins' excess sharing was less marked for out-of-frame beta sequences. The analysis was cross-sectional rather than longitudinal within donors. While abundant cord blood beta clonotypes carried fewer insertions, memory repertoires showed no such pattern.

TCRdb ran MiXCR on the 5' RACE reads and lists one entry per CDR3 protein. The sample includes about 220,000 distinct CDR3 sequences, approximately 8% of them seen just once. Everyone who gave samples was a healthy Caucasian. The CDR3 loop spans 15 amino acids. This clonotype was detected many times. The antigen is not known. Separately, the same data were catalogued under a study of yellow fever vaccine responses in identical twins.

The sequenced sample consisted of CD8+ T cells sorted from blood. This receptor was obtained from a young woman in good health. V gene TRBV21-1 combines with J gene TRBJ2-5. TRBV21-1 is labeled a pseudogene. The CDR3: CASSTRGLYQETQYF. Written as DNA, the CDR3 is TGTGCCAGCAGCACCAGAGGTCTATACCAAGAGACCCAGTACTTC.